Listed below are T cell receptor beta chains from one sample, sequenced in a study of shared clonotypes between healthy human individuals. The method was immunoSEQ multiplex PCR; TCRdb's version includes in-frame clones alone and lacks a portion of them. The sample lists 1.5 million to 1.9 million clones, under 99% occurring once. Sequenced sample: naive CD4+ T cells sorted from blood. These receptors came from a man aged 25 to 40 in good health. The CDR3 runs from the conserved cysteine through the conserved F or W. The order of the fields is clone size, D gene, J gene, V gene, CDR3 DNA, CDR3 protein. D genes are given only for firm matches. The listing skips clone size in some rows; elsewhere it reads once, few, many or a size class.

. TRBD1 TRBJ2-7 TRBV18 TGTGCCAGCTCACCGACAGGGGACTACGAGCAGTACTTC CASSPTGDYEQYF
. . TRBJ2-7 TRBV27 TGTGCCAGCAGCAGCCAAACAGGGTTCTACGAGCAGTACTTC CASSSQTGFYEQYF
. TRBD2 TRBJ2-5 TRBV7-6 TGTGCCAGCAGCTTAAAATGGGGGACTAGCGGGAGACCCGTGCACCAAGAGACCCAGTACTTC CASSLKWGTSGRPVHQETQYF
. . TRBJ2-7 TRBV7-2 TGTGCCAGCAGCTCAGTCACAAGCGAGCAGTACTTC CASSSVTSEQYF
. TRBD1 TRBJ1-1 TRBV5-1 TGCGCCAGCAGCTTGGACGGACAGGTGAACACTGAAGCTTTCTTT CASSLDGQVNTEAFF
. TRBD2 TRBJ2-7 TRBV5-1 TGCGCCAGCAGCCCGGGACTAGCGGGAGAGCAGTACTTC CASSPGLAGEQYF
. . TRBJ1-6 TRBV15 TGTGCCACCAGCAGAGATAACGGGAATTCACCCCTCCACTTT CATSRDNGNSPLHF
. TRBD2 TRBJ2-1 TRBV29-1 TGCAGCGTTGAAGACCCCTCGATCCACGGACTTCGTCAGCCTAGCGGGAGTAATGAGCAGTTCTTC CSVEDPSIHGLRQPSGSNEQFF
few . TRBJ1-3 TRBV5-1 TGCGCCAGCAGCTTGGCTATAGGGACTGGAAACACCATATATTTT CASSLAIGTGNTIYF
. TRBD1 TRBJ2-7 TRBV7-9 TGTGCCAGCAGCTTAGGGGACAGGGTGAGAGGCGAGCAGTACTTC CASSLGDRVRGEQYF
. . TRBJ1-1 TRBV30 TGTGCCTGGAGTGTTGGGGATTTGGACACTGAAGCTTTCTTT CAWSVGDLDTEAFF
. . TRBJ2-7 TRBV28 TGTGCCAGTATTGGGGGTCCAGTAAATTTTGCGGAGCAGTACTTC CASIGGPVNFAEQYF
. . TRBJ1-5 TRBV6-1 TGTGCCAGCTCCAACAACCGGGGGAACAATCAGCCCCAGCATTTT CASSNNRGNNQPQHF
. TRBD2 TRBJ2-1 TRBV4-3 TGCGCCAGCAGCCAAAATCGGGGGGGCTCCTACAATGAGCAGTTCTTC CASSQNRGGSYNEQFF
. . TRBJ1-1 TRBV7-2 TGTGCCAGCAGCAGACGACCAGGGGTGTTTCGATTCAACACTGAAGCTTTCTTT CASSRRPGVFRFNTEAFF
. . TRBJ1-4 TRBV4-1 TGCGCCAGCAGCCTCATGGGGCTTCCAACTAATGAAAAACTGTTTTTT CASSLMGLPTNEKLFF
. . TRBJ2-5 TRBV6-6 TGTGCCAGCAGCCGGACTATACAAGAGACCCAGTACTTC CASSRTIQETQYF
. TRBD1 TRBJ2-7 TRBV6-5 TGTGCCAGCAGTTCGACAGGGGACTCCTACGAGCAGTACTTC CASSSTGDSYEQYF
. . TRBJ2-3 TRBV5-1 TGCGCCAGCAGCCAGACTAGCACAGATACGCAGTATTTT CASSQTSTDTQYF
. . TRBJ1-2 TRBV11-2 TGTGCCAGCAGCTTAGACGCACCTAACTATGGCTACACCTTC CASSLDAPNYGYTF
. . TRBJ1-1 TRBV28 TGTGCCAGCAGTTTACTCCAGGAAGCTTTCTTT CASSLLQEAFF
once . TRBJ2-4 TRBV11-3 TGTGCCAGCAGCCCGGGCGGGGACAAAAACATTCAGTACTTC CASSPGGDKNIQYF
. . TRBJ2-2 TRBV21-1 TGTGCCAGACAGGACAGCCCTAACACCGGGGAGCTGTTTTTT CARQDSPNTGELFF
. TRBD1 TRBJ2-7 TRBV9 TGTGCCAGCAGCCAGATGGACAGGCCTTCCTACGAGCAGTACTTC CASSQMDRPSYEQYF
. . TRBJ2-3 TRBV7-9 TGTGCCAGCAGCTTAGAGGCTTTT CASSLEAF
. TRBD1 TRBJ2-7 TRBV6-5 TGTGCCAGCAGTTACGGACAGGGGCCACCCTACGAGCAGTACTTC CASSYGQGPPYEQYF
. TRBD2 TRBJ2-2 TRBV6-6 TGTGCCAGCACCCATTCTAGCGGGAGGGCCGGCGGGGAGCTGTTTTTT CASTHSSGRAGGELFF
. TRBD2 TRBJ2-1 TRBV5-1 TGCGCCAGTAGGACTAGCGGGAGTTACAATGAGCAGTTCTTC CASRTSGSYNEQFF
once . TRBJ2-3 TRBV7-9 TGTGCCAGCAGCTATAGCGGTCCAGGGGATACGCAGTATTTT CASSYSGPGDTQYF
. TRBD1 TRBJ1-2 TRBV7-8 TGTGCCAGCAGCCCTTTCGACAGGGGAATGATGGATGGCTACACCTTC CASSPFDRGMMDGYTF
once TRBD2 TRBJ2-5 TRBV18 TGTGCCAGCTCACCGGTAGCGGGAGGGGATGAGACCCAGTACTTC CASSPVAGGDETQYF
. . TRBJ2-5 TRBV19 TGTGCCAGTAGGGAATCGGAGACCCAGTACTTC CASRESETQYF
. . TRBJ2-5 TRBV10-1 TGCGCCAGCAGTGAGTCGCTGACGAGGGAAAGGGAGACCCAGTACTTC CASSESLTRERETQYF
. TRBD1 TRBJ2-6 TRBV5-1 TGCGCCAGCAGCCCGGTCCGGGACAGTCCTTTCTACGGGGCCAACGTCCTGACTTTC CASSPVRDSPFYGANVLTF
. . TRBJ2-3 TRBV28 TGTGCCAGCAGAAAGGATAGCATCATGGCGCAGTATTTT CASRKDSIMAQYF
. TRBD1 TRBJ1-1 TRBV5-1 TGCGCCAGCGGACTCGGGACAGGGACAGGAGCTTTCTTT CASGLGTGTGAFF
. . TRBJ1-1 TRBV7-8 TGTGCCAGCAGCGTCCAGGGTCAGACTGAAGCTTTCTTT CASSVQGQTEAFF
. TRBD2 TRBJ2-1 TRBV29-1 TGCAGCGTTGCTGCGAGCGGGAGCATTCAAAGCTACAATGAGCAGTTCTTC CSVAASGSIQSYNEQFF
. . TRBJ1-1 TRBV5-1 TGCGCCAGCAGCTTGGCCCCGAACACTGAAGCTTTCTTT CASSLAPNTEAFF
few . TRBJ2-7 TRBV27 TGTGCCAGCAGCCCCTACGGGGGAGGAGGGTACGAGCAGTACTTC CASSPYGGGGYEQYF
. . TRBJ1-1 TRBV27 TGTGCCAGCAGGGGAGGTAAGGGTTTGGGCACTGAAGCTTTCTTT CASRGGKGLGTEAFF
. TRBD2 TRBJ2-7 TRBV14 TGTGCCAGCAGCCGCCTGAGGACTAGCGGGTCCGAGCAGTACTTC CASSRLRTSGSEQYF
. . TRBJ2-1 TRBV30 TGTGCCTGGAGGGACTGGGACTACAATGAGCAGTTCTTC CAWRDWDYNEQFF
. TRBD2 TRBJ2-1 TRBV27 TGTGCCAGCACTGGGACTAGCGGGAGAAATGAGCAGTTCTTC CASTGTSGRNEQFF
. TRBD1 TRBJ2-2 TRBV7-9 TGTGCCAGCAGTCGTGGACAGGGCGGGGACACCGGGGAGCTGTTTTTT CASSRGQGGDTGELFF
. TRBD2 TRBJ2-7 TRBV6-6 TGTGCCAGCTCTGTCCAGCGGGAATCCTACGAGCAGTACTTC CASSVQRESYEQYF
. . TRBJ2-3 TRBV28 TGTGCCAGCAGTCGCGGAGGTTCCACAGATACGCAGTATTTT CASSRGGSTDTQYF
. . TRBJ2-5 TRBV18 TGTGCCAGCTCACCACAGTCGGTTCAAGAGACCCAGTACTTC CASSPQSVQETQYF
. . TRBJ2-2 TRBV7-9 TGTGCCAGCAGCTCCACTACTTCCGGCGAGCTGTTTTTT CASSSTTSGELFF
. TRBD2 TRBJ2-7 TRBV15 TGTGCCACCAGCCGTTCGGGACTAGCGGGAGTAGTAGGCGAGCAGTACTTC CATSRSGLAGVVGEQYF
. TRBD2 TRBJ2-2 TRBV6-1 TGTGCCAGCAGTGTTATTCTAGCGGGAGGGCCCTCAACCGGGGAGCTGTTTTTT CASSVILAGGPSTGELFF
. TRBD2 TRBJ2-3 TRBV27 TGTGCCAGCAGTTTAATGGCGACTAGCGCAGATACGCAGTATTTT CASSLMATSADTQYF
. . TRBJ2-2 TRBV11-3 TGTGCCAGCAGCTTCAAGGTGTTGGGGGAGCTGTTTTTT CASSFKVLGELFF
. . TRBJ1-2 TRBV5-1 TGCGCCAGCAGCCTGTTGGACGGCCCAAACTATGGCTACACCTTC CASSLLDGPNYGYTF
once TRBD2 TRBJ2-5 TRBV29-1 TGCAGCGTGGGGGGTCTGTGGGAGGGAATGGAGACCCAGTACTTC CSVGGLWEGMETQYF
once TRBD2 TRBJ2-7 TRBV27 TGTGCCAGCAGCCGTAGCGGGAACTCCTACGAGCAGTACTTC CASSRSGNSYEQYF
. . TRBJ2-7 TRBV5-1 TGCGCCAGCAGCTTGGGGGGCCTCCTGGGGCAGTACTTC CASSLGGLLGQYF
. . TRBJ2-1 TRBV29-1 TGCAGCGTTGGTATGGGGGGGCTCGGGTTCTTC CSVGMGGLGFF
. TRBD2 TRBJ2-3 TRBV5-1 TGCGCCAGCAGCCCAACAGCGGGAGGGCCCGCAGATACGCAGTATTTT CASSPTAGGPADTQYF